The T cell receptor (beta chain) described here comes from a study of blood T cell repertoires in COVID-19. Study-wide background: Whether acute or convalescent, the COVID-19 samples came from the United States, Italy and Spain. In each case, the material was cDNA or gDNA derived from T cells, B-cell-depleted T cells, or PBMCs.

Original processing methods: For nucleated cells, counts were estimated from reference gene primer amplification. Profiling relied on immunoSEQ multiplex PCR, and the TCRdb table lists in-frame clones only, not all of them. V and J calls and clone size are given by that table; D and trimming were obtained from the DNA. Of 200,000 to 300,000 clones listed, around four fifths are singletons. CDR1 is KGHDR and CDR2 is SFDVKD in the germline V gene. This CDR3 comprises 15 residues. Trimming removed 4 bases at V and 2 bases at J, with 13 bases between. This sequence was found in a woman aged 60-75 years with active or convalescent COVID-19. The sample taken for sequencing was peripheral blood. This chain links TRBV24-1 with TRBJ1-1; D might be TRBD1 (5 bases). CDR3 bases: TGTGCCACCAGTGACACTCGTCAGGGTAACACTGAAGCTTTCTTT. It translates to CATSDTRQGNTEAFF.